This T cell receptor (beta chain) was profiled in a study of blood T cell repertoires in COVID-19. Study information: COVID-19 samples from acute and convalescent phases originated in the United States, Italy and Spain.

The CDR3 contains 15 residues. The V and J ends lost 3 bases and 0 bases respectively, with 12 bases between them. Germline-derived CDR1 and CDR2 are GTSNPN and SVGIG (reference sequence). Measured with immunoSEQ multiplex PCR; TCRdb has only the in-frame clones, and not every one. Of about 82,000 clones in the sample, about 83% were seen once. The chain combines TRBV30 with TRBJ1-3; D remains unclear. The source material was peripheral blood. The sequence came from a woman aged 55-69 years with acute or convalescent COVID-19. CDR3 loop: CAWSAGGFSGNTIYF. The CDR3 coding sequence is TGTGCCTGGAGCGCGGGTGGATTCTCTGGAAACACCATATATTTT.